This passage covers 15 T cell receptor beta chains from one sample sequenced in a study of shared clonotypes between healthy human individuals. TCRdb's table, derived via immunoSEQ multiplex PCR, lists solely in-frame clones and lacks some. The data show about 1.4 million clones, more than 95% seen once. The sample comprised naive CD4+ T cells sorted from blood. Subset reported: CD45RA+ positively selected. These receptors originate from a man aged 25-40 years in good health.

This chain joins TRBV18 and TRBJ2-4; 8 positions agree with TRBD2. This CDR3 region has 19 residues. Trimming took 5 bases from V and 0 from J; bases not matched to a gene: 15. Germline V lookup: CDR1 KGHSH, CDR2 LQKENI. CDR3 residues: CASSNFRGRTPIAKNIQYF. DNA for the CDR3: TGTGCCAGCTCAAATTTCCGCGGGAGGACGCCTATAGCCAAAAACATTCAGTACTTC.

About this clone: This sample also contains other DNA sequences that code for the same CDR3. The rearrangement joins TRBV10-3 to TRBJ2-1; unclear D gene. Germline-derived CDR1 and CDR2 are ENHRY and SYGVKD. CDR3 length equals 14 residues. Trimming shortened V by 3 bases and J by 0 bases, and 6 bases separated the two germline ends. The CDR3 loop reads CAISDRSSYNEQFF. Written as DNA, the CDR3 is TGTGCCATCAGTGACCGCAGCTCCTACAATGAGCAGTTCTTC.

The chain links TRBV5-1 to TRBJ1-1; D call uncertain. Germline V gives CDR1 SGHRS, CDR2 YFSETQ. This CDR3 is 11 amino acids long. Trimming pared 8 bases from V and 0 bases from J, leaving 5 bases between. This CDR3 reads CASRMNTEAFF. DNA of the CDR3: TGCGCCAGTCGCATGAACACTGAAGCTTTCTTT. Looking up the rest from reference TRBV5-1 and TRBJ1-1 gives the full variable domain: KAGVTQTPRYLIKTRGQQVTLSCSPISGHRSVSWYQQTPGQGLQFLFEYFSETQRNKGNFPGRFSGRQFSNSRSEMNVSTLELGDSALYLCASRMNTEAFFGQGTRLTVV.

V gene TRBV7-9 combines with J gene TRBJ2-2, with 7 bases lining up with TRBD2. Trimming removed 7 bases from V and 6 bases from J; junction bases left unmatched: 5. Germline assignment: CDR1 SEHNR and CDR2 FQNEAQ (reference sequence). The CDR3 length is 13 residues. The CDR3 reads CASMREFSGELFF. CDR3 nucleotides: TGTGCCAGCATGCGGGAGTTCTCCGGGGAGCTGTTTTTT. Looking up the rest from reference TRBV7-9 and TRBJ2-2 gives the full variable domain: DTGVSQNPRHKITKRGQNVTFRCDPISEHNRLYWYRQTLGQGPEFLTYFQNEAQLEKSRLLSDRFSAERPKGSFSTLEIQRTEQGDSAMYLCASMREFSGELFFGEGSRLTVL.

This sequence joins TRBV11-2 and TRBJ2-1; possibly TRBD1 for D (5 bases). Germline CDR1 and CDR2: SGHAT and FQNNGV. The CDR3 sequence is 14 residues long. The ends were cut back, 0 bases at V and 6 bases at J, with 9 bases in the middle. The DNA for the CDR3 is TGTGCCAGCAGCTTAGATGCAGGGTCCAATGAGCAGTTCTTC. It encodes CASSLDAGSNEQFF.

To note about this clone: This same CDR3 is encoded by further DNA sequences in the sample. This chain's CDR3 is CASSLQGNYGYTF. CDR3 in DNA: TGTGCCAGCAGTCTACAGGGAAATTATGGCTACACCTTC. The chain joins TRBV28 to TRBJ1-2; weak D call: TRBD1 (6 bases). The ends were cut back, 5 bases at V and 5 bases at J, with 12 bases in the middle. The CDR3 is made up of 13 amino acids. The V gene's germline CDR1 is MDHEN and CDR2 SYDVKM.

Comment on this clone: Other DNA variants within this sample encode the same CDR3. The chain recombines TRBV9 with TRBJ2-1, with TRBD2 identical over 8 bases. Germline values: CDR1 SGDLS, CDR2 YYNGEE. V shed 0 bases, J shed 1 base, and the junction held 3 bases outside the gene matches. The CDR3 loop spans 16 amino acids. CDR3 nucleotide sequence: TGTGCCAGCAGCGTAGCGGCGGGAGGTTCCTACAATGAGCAGTTCTTC. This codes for CASSVAAGGSYNEQFF.

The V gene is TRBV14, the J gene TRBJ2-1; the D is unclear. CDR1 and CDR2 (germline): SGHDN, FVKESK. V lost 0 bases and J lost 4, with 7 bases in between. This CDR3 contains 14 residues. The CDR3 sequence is CASSQDPGYNEQFF. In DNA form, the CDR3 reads TGTGCCAGCAGCCAAGATCCCGGTTACAATGAGCAGTTCTTC.

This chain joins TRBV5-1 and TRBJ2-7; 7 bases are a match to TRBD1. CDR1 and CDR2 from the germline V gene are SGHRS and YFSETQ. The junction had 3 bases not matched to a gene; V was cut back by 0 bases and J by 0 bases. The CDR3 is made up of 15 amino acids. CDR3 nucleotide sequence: TGCGCCAGCAGCTTGGCGGGACAGTTCTCCTACGAGCAGTACTTC. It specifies CASSLAGQFSYEQYF.

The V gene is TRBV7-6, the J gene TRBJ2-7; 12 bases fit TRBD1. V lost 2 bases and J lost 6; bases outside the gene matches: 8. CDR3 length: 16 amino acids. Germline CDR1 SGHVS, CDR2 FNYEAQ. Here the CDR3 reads CASSLRAGTGGREQYF. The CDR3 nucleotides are TGTGCCAGCAGCTTAAGGGCCGGGACAGGGGGCCGCGAGCAGTACTTC.

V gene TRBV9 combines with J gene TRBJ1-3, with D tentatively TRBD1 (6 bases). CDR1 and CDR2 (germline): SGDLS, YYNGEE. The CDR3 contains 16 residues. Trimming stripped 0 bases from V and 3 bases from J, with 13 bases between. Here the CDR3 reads CASSVGRPGDGNTIYF. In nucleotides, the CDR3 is TGTGCCAGCAGCGTAGGGAGGCCAGGGGATGGAAACACCATATATTTT.

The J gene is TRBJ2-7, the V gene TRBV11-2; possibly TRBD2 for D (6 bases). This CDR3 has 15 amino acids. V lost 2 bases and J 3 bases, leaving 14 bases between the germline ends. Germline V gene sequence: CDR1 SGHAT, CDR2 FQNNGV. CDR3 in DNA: TGTGCCAGCAGCTTACCGGCTAGCGCTCTCTACGAGCAGTACTTC. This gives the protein CASSLPASALYEQYF. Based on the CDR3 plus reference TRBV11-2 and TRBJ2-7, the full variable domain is EAGVAQSPRYKIIEKRQSVAFWCNPISGHATLYWYQQILGQGPKLLIQFQNNGVVDDSQLPKDRFSAERLKGVDSTLKIQPAKLEDSAVYLCASSLPASALYEQYFGPGTRLTVT.

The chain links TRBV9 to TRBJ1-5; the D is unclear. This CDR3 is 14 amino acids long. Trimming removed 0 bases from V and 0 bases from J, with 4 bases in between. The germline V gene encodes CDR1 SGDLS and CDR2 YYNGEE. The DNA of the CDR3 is TGTGCCAGCAGCGTAGATGCTAGCAATCAGCCCCAGCATTTT. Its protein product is CASSVDASNQPQHF.

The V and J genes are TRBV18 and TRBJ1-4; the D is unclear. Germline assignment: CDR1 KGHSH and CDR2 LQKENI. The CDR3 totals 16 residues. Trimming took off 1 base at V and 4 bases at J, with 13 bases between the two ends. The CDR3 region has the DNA TGTGCCAGCTCACCACAGTTGGGGAGGAGTAATGAAAAACTGTTTTTT. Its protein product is CASSPQLGRSNEKLFF.

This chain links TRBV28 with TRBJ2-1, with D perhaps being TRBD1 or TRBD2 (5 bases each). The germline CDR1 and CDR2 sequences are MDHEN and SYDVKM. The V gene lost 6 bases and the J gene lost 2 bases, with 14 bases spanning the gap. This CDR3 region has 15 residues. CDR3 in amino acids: CASSRGVPTYNEQFF. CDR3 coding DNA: TGTGCCAGCAGCCGAGGGGTACCCACCTACAATGAGCAGTTCTTC.